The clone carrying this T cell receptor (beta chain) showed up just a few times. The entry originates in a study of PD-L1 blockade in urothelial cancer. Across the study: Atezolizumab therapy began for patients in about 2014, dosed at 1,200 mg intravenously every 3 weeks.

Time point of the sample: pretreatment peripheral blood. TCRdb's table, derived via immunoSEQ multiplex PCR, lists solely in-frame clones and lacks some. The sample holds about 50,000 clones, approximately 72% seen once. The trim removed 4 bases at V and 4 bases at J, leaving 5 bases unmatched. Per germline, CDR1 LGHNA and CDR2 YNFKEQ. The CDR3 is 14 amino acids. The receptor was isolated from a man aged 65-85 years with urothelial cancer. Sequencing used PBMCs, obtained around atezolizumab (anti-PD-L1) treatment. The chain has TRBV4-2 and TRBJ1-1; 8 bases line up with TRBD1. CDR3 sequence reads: CASSLSTGGTEAFF. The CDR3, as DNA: TGTGCCAGCAGCCTAAGTACAGGGGGCACTGAAGCTTTCTTT.